Each of the 9 T cell receptor beta chains below was sequenced from the same sample in a study of blood T cell repertoires in COVID-19. The data were produced by immunoSEQ multiplex PCR, yet TCRdb's version contains in-frame clones alone and is incomplete. The sample carries approximately 40,000 clones, around 83% recorded once. Specimen: peripheral blood. The receptors stem from a woman aged 55-70 years with acute or convalescent COVID-19.

A few counts support this clone. CDR3 sequence (DNA): TGTGCCAGCAGCAAATCGGGGACAGGGAACACTGAAGCTTTCTTT. Its translation is CASSKSGTGNTEAFF. The chain carries TRBV6-1 and TRBJ1-1; 8 positions match TRBD1. Germline lookup yields CDR1 MNHNS and CDR2 SASEGT. J was trimmed by 1 base and V by 6 bases; bases with no gene match: 7. The CDR3 spans 15 residues.

CDR3 loop: CASSLGGVGRLYGYTF. Here the CDR3 DNA reads TGTGCCAGCAGTTTAGGCGGGGTTGGTCGGCTGTATGGCTACACCTTC. The chain recombines TRBV28 with TRBJ1-2; D is ambiguous. There are 16 residues in the CDR3. The germline V gene has CDR1 MDHEN and CDR2 SYDVKM. The V end lost 2 bases, the J end lost 5 bases, and 18 bases lay between the germline ends.

The chain employs TRBV7-2 and TRBJ2-5; the match to TRBD1 covers 7 bases. Germline V gene lookup returns CDR1 SGHTA and CDR2 FQGNSA. The CDR3 loop spans 15 amino acids. V shed 5 bases, J shed 1 base, and the junction held 7 bases outside the gene matches. CDR3 protein: CASSPTTGIQETQYF. The CDR3 DNA sequence: TGTGCCAGCAGCCCCACGACAGGGATCCAAGAGACCCAGTACTTC.

The chain joins TRBV28 to TRBJ1-1; no definite D call. This CDR3 comprises 13 residues. Trimming cost V 5 bases and J 2 bases, with 9 bases left between them. Germline-derived CDR1 and CDR2 are MDHEN and SYDVKM. The CDR3 loop reads CASSIPLNTEAFF. CDR3 nucleotide sequence: TGTGCCAGCAGTATCCCTCTTAACACTGAAGCTTTCTTT.

The chain links TRBV19 to TRBJ2-2; the match to TRBD2 covers 10 bases. After removal of 10 bases from V and 4 bases from J, the junction contained 9 bases not matched to a gene. The CDR3 sequence is 15 residues long. The V gene's germline CDR1 is LNHDA and CDR2 SQIVND (reference sequence). CDR3 in amino acids: CATQRASGSTGELFF. In DNA, the CDR3 is TGTGCCACCCAAAGGGCTAGCGGGAGCACCGGGGAGCTGTTTTTT.

This sequence joins TRBV3-1 (or the pseudogene TRBV3-2) and TRBJ2-1; 7 bases align to TRBD1. Germline CDR1 reads LGHDT; CDR2 reads YNNKEL (reference sequence). CDR3 length equals 14 residues. V trimming: 6 bases; J trimming: 5 bases; junction bases outside the gene matches: 7. The CDR3 DNA sequence: TGTGCCAGCAGTCTGACAGGGTCCCACAATGAGCAGTTCTTC. Its translation: CASSLTGSHNEQFF.

The chain couples TRBV3-1 (or the pseudogene TRBV3-2) to TRBJ2-5; 11 positions agree with TRBD2. The V gene's germline CDR1 is LGHDT and CDR2 YNNKEL (reference sequence). The CDR3 totals 15 residues. Trimming cost V 5 bases and J 5 bases; bases outside gene matches: 7. CDR3 in amino acids: CASSFRLAGRETQYF. The CDR3 DNA reads as TGTGCCAGCAGCTTCCGACTAGCGGGGAGGGAGACCCAGTACTTC.

The rearrangement uses TRBV27 and TRBJ2-4; TRBD2 is a possible D gene (6 bases). The CDR3 contains 15 residues. V was clipped by 9 bases and J by 3 bases, with 18 bases between them. Germline CDR1 and CDR2: MNHEY and SMNVEV (reference sequence). In nucleotides, the CDR3 is TGTGCCAGTAGGCGGGGAGACGGAGGCAAAAACATTCAGTACTTC. Amino acid sequence: CASRRGDGGKNIQYF.

This CDR3 is CASSLGTSAYNEQFF. CDR3 bases: TGTGCCAGCAGCTTGGGGACTAGCGCCTACAATGAGCAGTTCTTC. The V and J genes are TRBV11-3 and TRBJ2-1, with 10 positions matching TRBD2. This CDR3 is built from 15 residues. Germline-derived CDR1 and CDR2 are SGHNT and YENEEA. The V and J ends lost 3 bases and 2 bases, in that order; junction bases with no gene match: 1.